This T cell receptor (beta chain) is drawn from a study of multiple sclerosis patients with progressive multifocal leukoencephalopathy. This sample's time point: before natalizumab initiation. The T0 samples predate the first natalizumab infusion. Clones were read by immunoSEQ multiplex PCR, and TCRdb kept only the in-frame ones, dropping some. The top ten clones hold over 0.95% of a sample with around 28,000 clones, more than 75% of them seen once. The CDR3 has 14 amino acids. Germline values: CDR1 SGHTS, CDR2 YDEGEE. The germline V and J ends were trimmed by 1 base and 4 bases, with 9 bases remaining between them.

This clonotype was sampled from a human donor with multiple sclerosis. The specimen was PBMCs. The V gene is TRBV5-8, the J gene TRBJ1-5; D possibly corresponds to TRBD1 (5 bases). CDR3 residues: CASSLRGPNQPQHF. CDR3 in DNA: TGTGCCAGCAGCTTGCGGGGACCGAATCAGCCCCAGCATTTT.